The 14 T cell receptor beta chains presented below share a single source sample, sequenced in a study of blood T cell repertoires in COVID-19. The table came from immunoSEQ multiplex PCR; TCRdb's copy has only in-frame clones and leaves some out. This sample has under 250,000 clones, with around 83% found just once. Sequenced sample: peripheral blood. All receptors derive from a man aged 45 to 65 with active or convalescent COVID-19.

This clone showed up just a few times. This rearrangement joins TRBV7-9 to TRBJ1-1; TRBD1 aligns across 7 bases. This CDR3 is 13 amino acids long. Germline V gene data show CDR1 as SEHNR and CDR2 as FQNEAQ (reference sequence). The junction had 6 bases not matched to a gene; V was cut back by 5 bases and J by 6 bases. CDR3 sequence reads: CASSTGQFAEAFF. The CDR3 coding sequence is TGTGCCAGCAGCACGGGACAGTTTGCTGAAGCTTTCTTT. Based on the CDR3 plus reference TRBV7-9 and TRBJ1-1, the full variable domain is DTGVSQNPRHKITKRGQNVTFRCDPISEHNRLYWYRQTLGQGPEFLTYFQNEAQLEKSRLLSDRFSAERPKGSFSTLEIQRTEQGDSAMYLCASSTGQFAEAFFGQGTRLTVV.

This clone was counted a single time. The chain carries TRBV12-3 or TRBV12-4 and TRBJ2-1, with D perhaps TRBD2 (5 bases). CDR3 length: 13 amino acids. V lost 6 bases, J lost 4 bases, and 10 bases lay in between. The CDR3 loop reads CASRLSGYNEQFF. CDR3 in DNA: TGTGCCAGCAGGCTCTCGGGGTACAATGAGCAGTTCTTC.

The CDR3 loop is CASSLTSLTAEAFF. The CDR3 coding sequence is TGTGCCAGCAGCTTGACAAGCCTCACCGCTGAAGCTTTCTTT. V and J are TRBV11-2 and TRBJ1-1; no definite D call. The germline V and J ends were trimmed by 3 bases and 6 bases, with 14 bases remaining between them. The V gene's germline CDR1 is SGHAT and CDR2 FQNNGV. The CDR3 has 14 amino acids.

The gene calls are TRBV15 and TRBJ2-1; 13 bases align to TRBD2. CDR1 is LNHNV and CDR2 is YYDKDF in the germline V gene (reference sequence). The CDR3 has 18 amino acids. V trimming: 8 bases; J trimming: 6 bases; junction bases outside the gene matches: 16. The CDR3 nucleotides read TGTGCCACCGGGGGCGGGACTAGCGGGGTTTCTATTCTCAATGAGCAGTTCTTC. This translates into CATGGGTSGVSILNEQFF.

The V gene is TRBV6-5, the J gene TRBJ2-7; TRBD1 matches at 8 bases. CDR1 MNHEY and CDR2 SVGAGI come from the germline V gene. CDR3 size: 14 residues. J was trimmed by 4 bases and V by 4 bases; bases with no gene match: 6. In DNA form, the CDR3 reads TGTGCCAGCAGTTCTTCAGGGGGCGGGTACGAGCAGTACTTC. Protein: CASSSSGGGYEQYF.

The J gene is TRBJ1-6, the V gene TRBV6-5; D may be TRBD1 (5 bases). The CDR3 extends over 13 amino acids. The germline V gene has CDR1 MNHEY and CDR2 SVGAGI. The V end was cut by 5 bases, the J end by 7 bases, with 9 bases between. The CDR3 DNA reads TGTGCCAGCAGTCGGGGGTTCAATTCACCCCTCCACTTT. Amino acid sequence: CASSRGFNSPLHF.

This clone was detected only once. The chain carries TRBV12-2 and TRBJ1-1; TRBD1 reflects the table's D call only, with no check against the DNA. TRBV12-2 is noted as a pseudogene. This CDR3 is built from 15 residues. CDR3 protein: CASRQIRDRNFEAFF. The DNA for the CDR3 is TGTGCAAGTCGCCAGATTAGGGACAGAAACTTTGAAGCTTTCTTT.

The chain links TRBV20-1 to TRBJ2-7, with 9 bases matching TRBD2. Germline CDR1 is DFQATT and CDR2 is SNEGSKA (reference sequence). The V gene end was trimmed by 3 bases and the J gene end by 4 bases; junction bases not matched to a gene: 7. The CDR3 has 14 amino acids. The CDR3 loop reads CSASPSSGMYEQYF. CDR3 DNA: TGCAGTGCTAGTCCGTCTAGCGGGATGTACGAGCAGTACTTC.

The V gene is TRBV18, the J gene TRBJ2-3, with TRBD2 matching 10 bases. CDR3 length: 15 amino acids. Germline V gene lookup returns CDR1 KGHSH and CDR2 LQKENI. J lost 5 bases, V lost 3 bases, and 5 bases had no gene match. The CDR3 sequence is CASSPPSGRGDTQYF. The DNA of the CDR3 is TGTGCCAGCTCACCGCCTAGCGGGAGAGGAGATACGCAGTATTTT.

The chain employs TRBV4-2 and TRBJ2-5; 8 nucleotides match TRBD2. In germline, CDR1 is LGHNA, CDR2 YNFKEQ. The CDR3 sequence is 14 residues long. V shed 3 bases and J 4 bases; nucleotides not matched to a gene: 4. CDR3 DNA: TGTGCCAGCAGCCAGGCGGGGGGCGGAGAGACCCAGTACTTC. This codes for CASSQAGGGETQYF.

This CDR3 is CASSMLTDSQETQYF. Written as DNA, the CDR3 is TGTGCCAGTAGTATGTTGACTGACAGTCAAGAGACCCAGTACTTC. The V and J genes are TRBV19 and TRBJ2-5; possible D gene TRBD1, 5 bases. The CDR3 covers 15 residues. CDR1 LNHDA and CDR2 SQIVND come from the germline V gene (reference sequence). The germline V and J ends were trimmed by 3 bases and 2 bases, with 13 bases remaining between them.

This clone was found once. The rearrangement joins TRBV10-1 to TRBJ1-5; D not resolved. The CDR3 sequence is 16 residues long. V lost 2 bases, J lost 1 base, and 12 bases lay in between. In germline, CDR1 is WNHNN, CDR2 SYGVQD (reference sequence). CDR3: CASSEKSRRSNQPQHF. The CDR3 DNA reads TGCGCCAGCAGTGAGAAAAGTCGGAGAAGCAATCAGCCCCAGCATTTT.

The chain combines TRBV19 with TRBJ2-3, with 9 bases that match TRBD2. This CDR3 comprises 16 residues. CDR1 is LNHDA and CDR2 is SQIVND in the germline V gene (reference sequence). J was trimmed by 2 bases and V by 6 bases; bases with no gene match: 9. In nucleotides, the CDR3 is TGTGCCAGTAGCCATAGCGGGAGACTTTACACAGATACGCAGTATTTT. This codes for CASSHSGRLYTDTQYF. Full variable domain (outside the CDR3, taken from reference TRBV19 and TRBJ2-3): DGGITQSPKYLFRKEGQNVTLSCEQNLNHDAMYWYRQDPGQGLRLIYYSQIVNDFQKGDIAEGYSVSREKKESFPLTVTSAQKNPTAFYLCASSHSGRLYTDTQYFGPGTRLTVL.

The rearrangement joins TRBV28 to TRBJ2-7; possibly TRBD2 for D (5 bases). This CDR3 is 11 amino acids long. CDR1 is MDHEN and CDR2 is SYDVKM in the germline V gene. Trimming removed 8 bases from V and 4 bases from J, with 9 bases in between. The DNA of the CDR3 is TGTGCCAGCGGGCCGGGGTACGAGCAGTACTTC. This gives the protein CASGPGYEQYF.